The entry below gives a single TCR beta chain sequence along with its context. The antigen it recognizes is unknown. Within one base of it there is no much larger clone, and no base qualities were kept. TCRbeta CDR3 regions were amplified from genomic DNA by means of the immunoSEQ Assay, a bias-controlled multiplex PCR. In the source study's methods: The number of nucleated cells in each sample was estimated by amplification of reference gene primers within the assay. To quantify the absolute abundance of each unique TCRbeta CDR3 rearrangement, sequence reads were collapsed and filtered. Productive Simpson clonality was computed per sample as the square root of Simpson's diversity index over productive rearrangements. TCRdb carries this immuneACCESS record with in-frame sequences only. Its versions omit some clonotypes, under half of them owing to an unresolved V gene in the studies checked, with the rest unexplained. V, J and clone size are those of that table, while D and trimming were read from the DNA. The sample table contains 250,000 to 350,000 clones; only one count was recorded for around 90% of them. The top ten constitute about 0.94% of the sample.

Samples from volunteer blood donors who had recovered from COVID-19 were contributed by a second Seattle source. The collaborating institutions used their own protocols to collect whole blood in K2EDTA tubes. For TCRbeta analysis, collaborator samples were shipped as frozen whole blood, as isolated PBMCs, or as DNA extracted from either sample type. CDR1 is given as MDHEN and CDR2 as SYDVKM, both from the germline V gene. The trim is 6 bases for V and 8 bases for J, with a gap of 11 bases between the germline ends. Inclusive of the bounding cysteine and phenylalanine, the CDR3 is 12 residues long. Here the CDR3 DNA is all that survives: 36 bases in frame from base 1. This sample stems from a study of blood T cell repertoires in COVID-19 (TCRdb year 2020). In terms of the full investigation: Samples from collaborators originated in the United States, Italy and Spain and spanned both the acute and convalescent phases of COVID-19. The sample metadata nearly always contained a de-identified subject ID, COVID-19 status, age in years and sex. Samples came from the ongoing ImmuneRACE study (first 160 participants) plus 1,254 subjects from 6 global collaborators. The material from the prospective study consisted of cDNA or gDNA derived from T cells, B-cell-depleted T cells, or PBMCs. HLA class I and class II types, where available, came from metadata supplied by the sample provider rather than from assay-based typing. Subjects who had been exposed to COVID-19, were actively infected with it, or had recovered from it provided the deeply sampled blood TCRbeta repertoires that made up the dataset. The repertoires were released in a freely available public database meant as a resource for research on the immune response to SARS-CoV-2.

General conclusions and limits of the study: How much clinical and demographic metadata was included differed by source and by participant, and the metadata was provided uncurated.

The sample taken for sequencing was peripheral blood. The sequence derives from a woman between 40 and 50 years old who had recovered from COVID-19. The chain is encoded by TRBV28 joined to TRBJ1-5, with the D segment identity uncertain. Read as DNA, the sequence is TGTGCCAGCAGCCCTCTAGGAGAGCCCCAGCATTTT. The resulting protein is CASSPLGEPQHF.